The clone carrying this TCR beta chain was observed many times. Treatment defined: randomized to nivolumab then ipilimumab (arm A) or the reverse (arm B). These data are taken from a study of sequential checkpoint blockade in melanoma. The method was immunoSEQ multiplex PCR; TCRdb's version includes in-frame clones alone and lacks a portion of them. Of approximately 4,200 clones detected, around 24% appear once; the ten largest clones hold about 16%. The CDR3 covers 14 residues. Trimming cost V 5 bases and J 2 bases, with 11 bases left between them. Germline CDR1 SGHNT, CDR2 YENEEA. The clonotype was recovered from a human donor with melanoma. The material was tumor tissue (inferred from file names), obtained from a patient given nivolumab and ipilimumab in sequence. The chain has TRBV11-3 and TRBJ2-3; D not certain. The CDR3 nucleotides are TGTGCCAGCAGCCCCTCCCTTGACACAGATACGCAGTATTTT. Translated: CASSPSLDTDTQYF.